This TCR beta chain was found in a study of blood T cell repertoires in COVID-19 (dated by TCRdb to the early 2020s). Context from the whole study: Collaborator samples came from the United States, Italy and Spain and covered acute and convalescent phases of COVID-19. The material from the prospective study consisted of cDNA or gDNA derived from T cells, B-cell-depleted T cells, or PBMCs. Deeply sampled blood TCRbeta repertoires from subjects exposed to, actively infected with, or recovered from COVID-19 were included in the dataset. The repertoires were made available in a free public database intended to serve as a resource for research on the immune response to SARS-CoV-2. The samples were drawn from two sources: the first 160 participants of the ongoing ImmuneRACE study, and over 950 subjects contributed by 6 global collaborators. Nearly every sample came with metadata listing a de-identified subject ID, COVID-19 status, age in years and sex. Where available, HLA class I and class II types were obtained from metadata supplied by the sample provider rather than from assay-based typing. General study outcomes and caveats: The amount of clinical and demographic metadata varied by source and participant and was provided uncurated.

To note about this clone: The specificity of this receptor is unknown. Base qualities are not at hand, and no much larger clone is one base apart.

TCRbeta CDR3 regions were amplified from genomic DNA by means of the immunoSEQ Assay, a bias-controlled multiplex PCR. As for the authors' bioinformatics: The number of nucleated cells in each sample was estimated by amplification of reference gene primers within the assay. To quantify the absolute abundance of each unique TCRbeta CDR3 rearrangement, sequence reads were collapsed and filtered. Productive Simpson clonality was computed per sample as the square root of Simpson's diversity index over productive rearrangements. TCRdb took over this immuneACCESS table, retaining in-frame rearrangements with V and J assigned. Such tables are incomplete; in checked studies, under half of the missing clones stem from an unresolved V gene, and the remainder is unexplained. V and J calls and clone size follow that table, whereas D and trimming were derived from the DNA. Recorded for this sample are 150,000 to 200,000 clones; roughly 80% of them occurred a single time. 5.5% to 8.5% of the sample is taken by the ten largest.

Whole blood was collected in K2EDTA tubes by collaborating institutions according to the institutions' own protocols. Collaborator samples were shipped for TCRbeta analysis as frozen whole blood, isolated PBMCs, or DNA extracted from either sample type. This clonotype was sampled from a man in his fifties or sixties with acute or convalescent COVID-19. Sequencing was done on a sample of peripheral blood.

Here the CDR3 is given as CASKRQEHSNQPQHF. The DNA sequence is given as TGTGCCAGTAAAAGACAGGAACATAGCAATCAGCCCCAGCATTTT. Here the chain combines TRBV19 and TRBJ1-5; possibly the D gene is TRBD1, per 6 matching bases. Including the terminal cysteine and phenylalanine, the CDR3 comprises 15 residues. The only DNA kept is the CDR3, 45 bases in frame from the first base. Deletion took 7 bases off V and 0 bases off J, with a span of 13 bases between the germline ends. The germline V gene (reference sequence) sets CDR1 to LNHDA and CDR2 to SQIVND. The entire variable domain, with the stretches around the CDR3 drawn from the reference TRBV19 and TRBJ1-5 proteins, is DGGITQSPKYLFRKEGQNVTLSCEQNLNHDAMYWYRQDPGQGLRLIYYSQIVNDFQKGDIAEGYSVSREKKESFPLTVTSAQKNPTAFYLCASKRQEHSNQPQHFGDGTRLSIL.